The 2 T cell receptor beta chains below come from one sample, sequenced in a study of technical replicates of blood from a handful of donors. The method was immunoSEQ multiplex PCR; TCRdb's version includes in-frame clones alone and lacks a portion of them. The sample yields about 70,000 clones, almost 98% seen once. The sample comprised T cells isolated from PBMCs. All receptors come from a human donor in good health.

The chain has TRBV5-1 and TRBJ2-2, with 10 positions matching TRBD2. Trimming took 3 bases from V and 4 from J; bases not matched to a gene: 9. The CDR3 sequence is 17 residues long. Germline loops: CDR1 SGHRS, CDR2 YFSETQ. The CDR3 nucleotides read TGCGCCAGCAGCTATAGGACTAGCGGTATCTCCACCGGGGAGCTGTTTTTT. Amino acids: CASSYRTSGISTGELFF.

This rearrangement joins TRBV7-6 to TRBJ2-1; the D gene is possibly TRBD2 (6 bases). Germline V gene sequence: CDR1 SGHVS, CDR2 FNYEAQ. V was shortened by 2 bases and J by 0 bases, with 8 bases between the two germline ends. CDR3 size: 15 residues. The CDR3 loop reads CASSLLGSSYNEQFF. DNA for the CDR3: TGTGCCAGCAGCTTACTCGGGAGCTCCTACAATGAGCAGTTCTTC.